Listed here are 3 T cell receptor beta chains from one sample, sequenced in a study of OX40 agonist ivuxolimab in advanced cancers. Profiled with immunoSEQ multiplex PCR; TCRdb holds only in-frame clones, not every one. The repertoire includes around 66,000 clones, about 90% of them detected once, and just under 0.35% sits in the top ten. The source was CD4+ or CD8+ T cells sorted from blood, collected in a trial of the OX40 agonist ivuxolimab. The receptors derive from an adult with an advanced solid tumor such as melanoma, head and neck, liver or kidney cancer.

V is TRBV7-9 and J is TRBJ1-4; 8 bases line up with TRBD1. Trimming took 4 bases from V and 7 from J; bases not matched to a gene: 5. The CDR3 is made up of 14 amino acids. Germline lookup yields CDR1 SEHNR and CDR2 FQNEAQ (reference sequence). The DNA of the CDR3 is TGTGCCAGCAGCTCCGACAGGGGCGGTGAAAAACTGTTTTTT. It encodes CASSSDRGGEKLFF.

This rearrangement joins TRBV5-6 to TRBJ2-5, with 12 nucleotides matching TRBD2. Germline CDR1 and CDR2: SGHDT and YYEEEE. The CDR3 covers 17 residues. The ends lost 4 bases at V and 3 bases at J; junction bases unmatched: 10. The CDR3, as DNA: TGTGCCAGCAGCAGAATATCGTCTAGCGGGGGGGAAGAGACCCAGTACTTC. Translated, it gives CASSRISSSGGEETQYF.

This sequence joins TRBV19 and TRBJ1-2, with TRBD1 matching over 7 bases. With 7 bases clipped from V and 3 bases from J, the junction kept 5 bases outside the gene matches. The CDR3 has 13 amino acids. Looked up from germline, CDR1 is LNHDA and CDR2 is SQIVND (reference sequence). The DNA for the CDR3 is TGTGCCAGTAAGACAGGGAGGGACTATGGCTACACCTTC. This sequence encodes CASKTGRDYGYTF.